This is a list of T cell receptor beta chains from one sample in a study of cytomegalovirus exposure and HLA in healthy donors. Sequenced by immunoSEQ multiplex PCR; TCRdb stores in-frame clones only, minus some. Here the sample spans 95,000 to 100,000 clones, 65% to 80% being singletons. The specimen was PBMCs. Receptors originate from a woman in her thirties or forties in good health and CMV-seronegative. The CDR3 runs from the conserved cysteine through the conserved F or W. D genes are given only for firm matches. Expanded clones get a size class; other rows say once, few or many, or leave the size out.

CDR3	DNA	J	D	V	size
CASSLAIGTGDYYNYGYTF	TGTGCCAGCAGCTTAGCGATTGGGACAGGGGACTACTATAACTATGGCTACACCTTC	TRBJ1-2	TRBD1	TRBV7-9	-
CASSVTSGRTDTQYF	TGTGCCAGTAGTGTGACTAGCGGGAGAACAGATACGCAGTATTTT	TRBJ2-3	TRBD2	TRBV19	-
CASQMSTNEKLFF	TGTGCCAGCCAGATGTCAACTAATGAAAAACTGTTTTTT	TRBJ1-4	-	TRBV5-5	-
CASSFGGGANYGYTF	TGTGCCAGCAGTTTCGGGGGGGGTGCTAACTATGGCTACACCTTC	TRBJ1-2	-	TRBV27	-
CASSLGLGGNTDTQYF	TGCGCCAGCAGCTTGGGGCTAGGCGGGAACACAGATACGCAGTATTTT	TRBJ2-3	-	TRBV5-1	once
CASSQVWSEQFF	TGCGCCAGCAGCCAAGTCTGGAGTGAGCAGTTCTTC	TRBJ2-1	-	TRBV4-3	-
CASSWSTRPYGYTF	TGTGCCAGCAGCTGGTCGACACGGCCCTATGGCTACACCTTC	TRBJ1-2	-	TRBV5-6	-
CASSPTGVGTDTQYF	TGTGCCAGCAGTCCGACAGGGGTCGGCACAGATACGCAGTATTTT	TRBJ2-3	TRBD1	TRBV6-5	-
CASRSSGSIYEQYF	TGTGCCAGCAGATCTAGCGGGAGTATCTACGAGCAGTACTTC	TRBJ2-7	TRBD2	TRBV28	-
CASSRIPGQNTEAFF	TGCGCCAGCAGCCGAATCCCGGGACAAAACACTGAAGCTTTCTTT	TRBJ1-1	-	TRBV5-1	-
CSVALGLADTQYF	TGCAGCGTTGCCCTGGGCCTGGCAGATACGCAGTATTTT	TRBJ2-3	-	TRBV29-1	once
CASSVDRDRVVYNEQFF	TGCGCCAGCAGCGTCGACCGGGACAGGGTGGTTTACAATGAGCAGTTCTTC	TRBJ2-1	TRBD1	TRBV10-2	once
CASSQQGTLYNEQFF	TGCGCCAGCAGCCAACAGGGTACCCTCTACAATGAGCAGTTCTTC	TRBJ2-1	-	TRBV5-1	-
CASSPMLSTGELFF	TGTGCCAGCAGTCCGATGTTATCCACTGGGGAGCTGTTTTTT	TRBJ2-2	-	TRBV27	once
CASSELAGGYEQYF	TGTGCCAGCAGTGAACTAGCGGGAGGCTACGAGCAGTACTTC	TRBJ2-7	TRBD2	TRBV6-5	-
CAWSVSAGKNTEAFF	TGTGCCTGGAGTGTATCAGCAGGAAAGAACACTGAAGCTTTCTTT	TRBJ1-1	-	TRBV30	-
CASTPGGAYGYTF	TGTGCCAGCACCCCGGGGGGGGCCTATGGCTACACCTTC	TRBJ1-2	-	TRBV6-5	-
CAWMGLSFPYEQYF	TGTGCCTGGATGGGCCTGTCCTTCCCCTACGAGCAGTACTTC	TRBJ2-7	-	TRBV30	once
CASSELFEQFF	TGTGCCAGCAGTGAACTTTTTGAGCAGTTCTTC	TRBJ2-1	-	TRBV2	few
CASSDQQGGTRLNTGELFF	TGCGCCAGCAGCGACCAGCAGGGGGGTACCAGACTGAACACCGGGGAGCTGTTTTTT	TRBJ2-2	-	TRBV4-3	-
CASSLLGQGAVTGELFF	TGTGCCAGCAGTTTACTTGGACAGGGGGCCGTCACCGGGGAGCTGTTTTTT	TRBJ2-2	TRBD1	TRBV28	-
CASTSFRGQNEQFF	TGTGCCAGCACCTCCTTCCGGGGTCAGAATGAGCAGTTCTTC	TRBJ2-1	-	TRBV11-2	-
CAWSDTAPLAKNIQYF	TGTGCCTGGAGTGACACAGCTCCTCTAGCCAAAAACATTCAGTACTTC	TRBJ2-4	-	TRBV30	-
CASSPRALEVRNTIYF	TGTGCCAGCTCACCCCGAGCCCTTGAGGTTCGAAACACCATATATTTT	TRBJ1-3	-	TRBV18	-
CASSPGTGAYEQYF	TGTGCCAGCAGCCCCGGGACAGGGGCCTACGAGCAGTACTTC	TRBJ2-7	TRBD1	TRBV5-4	few
CASSLDDGHQGGYYEQYF	TGCGCCAGCAGCTTGGATGACGGCCATCAGGGGGGTTACTACGAGCAGTACTTC	TRBJ2-7	-	TRBV5-1	-
CASSYSRAGEQYF	TGTGCCAGCAGTTACTCGAGGGCTGGCGAGCAGTACTTC	TRBJ2-7	-	TRBV6-5	-
CATSGQKLAGAGDTQYF	TGTGCCACCAGCGGGCAAAAACTAGCGGGGGCAGGGGATACGCAGTATTTT	TRBJ2-3	TRBD2	TRBV15	once
CASSPGQGKTYEQYF	TGTGCCAGCAGCCCAGGACAGGGAAAGACCTACGAGCAGTACTTC	TRBJ2-7	TRBD1	TRBV11-3	few
CATSRGRAGNTEAFF	TGTGCCACCAGCAGAGGGAGGGCGGGGAACACTGAAGCTTTCTTT	TRBJ1-1	-	TRBV15	-
CASSYRQGRDTQYF	TGTGCCAGCAGCTACCGACAGGGGAGAGATACGCAGTATTTT	TRBJ2-3	TRBD1	TRBV7-3	-
CASSRGGGGADTGELFF	TGTGCCAGCAGCCGGGGTGGCGGGGGGGCGGATACCGGGGAGCTGTTTTTT	TRBJ2-2	TRBD2	TRBV5-4	-
CASTTMDRSTDTQYF	TGCGCCAGCACTACGATGGACAGGAGCACAGATACGCAGTATTTT	TRBJ2-3	TRBD1	TRBV4-1	-
CASSQETGSYEQYF	TGTGCCAGCAGCCAAGAAACGGGATCCTACGAGCAGTACTTC	TRBJ2-7	-	TRBV14	few
CASIPPGQGHVRTEAFF	TGTGCCAGCATTCCTCCGGGACAGGGGCATGTTCGCACTGAAGCTTTCTTT	TRBJ1-1	TRBD1	TRBV7-9	-
CASSWGTSSGELFF	TGTGCCAGCAGCTGGGGGACTAGCTCCGGGGAGCTGTTTTTT	TRBJ2-2	TRBD2	TRBV11-1	-
CASSRGPRGEKLFF	TGTGCCAGCAGCCGCGGGCCCCGGGGTGAAAAACTGTTTTTT	TRBJ1-4	-	TRBV6-6	-
CASSLDVSRAQETQYF	TGTGCCAGCAGCTTAGACGTATCGAGGGCTCAAGAGACCCAGTACTTC	TRBJ2-5	-	TRBV7-9	-
CASSGSGTETQYF	TGTGCCAGCAGTGGAAGCGGGACGGAGACCCAGTACTTC	TRBJ2-5	TRBD2	TRBV6-1	few
CASSLSRVNEKLFF	TGTGCCAGCAGCTTATCCCGTGTTAATGAAAAACTGTTTTTT	TRBJ1-4	-	TRBV11-2	-
CSSHTSDNEQFF	TGCAGTTCACACACTAGCGACAATGAGCAGTTCTTC	TRBJ2-1	TRBD2	TRBV29-1	-
CATLDQDNGDYEQYF	TGTGCCACTTTGGACCAGGACAACGGGGACTACGAGCAGTACTTC	TRBJ2-7	-	TRBV19	-
CASSLSPIAKNIQYF	TGTGCCAGCAGTTTATCCCCTATAGCCAAAAACATTCAGTACTTC	TRBJ2-4	-	TRBV27	-